The 22 T cell receptor beta chains given below trace back to one sample, sequenced in a study of T cells after posttransplantation cyclophosphamide. The method was immunoSEQ multiplex PCR; TCRdb's version includes in-frame clones alone and lacks a portion of them. This sample carries about 39,000 clones, none of them present only once. The sample consisted of PBMCs. These receptors came from a woman aged 50 to 65 in good health and a related stem cell transplant donor.

This clone has a count of ten or more. This chain uses TRBV6-5 with TRBJ1-1; D perhaps matches TRBD1 (6 bases). The CDR3 is made up of 14 amino acids. Germline CDR1 is MNHEY and CDR2 is SVGAGI. The V and J ends lost 5 bases and 1 base respectively, with 11 bases between them. The chain's CDR3 is CASSPGQSNTEAFF. The CDR3 DNA reads TGTGCCAGCAGTCCCGGACAGTCGAACACTGAAGCTTTCTTT.

This clone was counted at least ten times. V gene TRBV7-9 combines with J gene TRBJ1-1; 8 positions match TRBD1. V lost 1 base to trimming and J lost 3 bases; unmatched junction nucleotides: 7. The CDR3 has 16 residues. Germline assignment: CDR1 SEHNR and CDR2 FQNEAQ (reference sequence). The CDR3 bases are TGTGCCAGCAGCTTAGGGGCGTGGGACAGGCACACTGAAGCTTTCTTT. Translating it yields CASSLGAWDRHTEAFF.

This clone was observed at least ten times. The chain links TRBV5-4 to TRBJ2-5; D unclear. The length of the CDR3 is 15 residues. Germline loops: CDR1 SGHNT, CDR2 YYREEE (reference sequence). The ends were cut back, 1 base at V and 3 bases at J, with 13 bases in the middle. CDR3 coding DNA: TGTGCCAGCAGCTTGAGCTCACGGCAGGAAGAGACCCAGTACTTC. Translation: CASSLSSRQEETQYF.

This clone was counted at least ten times. The V gene is TRBV7-9, the J gene TRBJ2-7; weak D call: TRBD1 (5 bases). CDR3 length: 14 amino acids. Looked up from germline, CDR1 is SEHNR and CDR2 is FQNEAQ (reference sequence). V dropped 4 bases and J dropped 1 base, with 11 bases sitting between them. The chain's CDR3 is CASSSDSRSYEQYF. CDR3 nucleotides: TGTGCCAGCAGCTCCGACAGTCGGTCCTACGAGCAGTACTTC.

This clone showed up many times. The J gene is TRBJ1-1, the V gene TRBV6-5; 7 positions match TRBD1. Germline V gene lookup returns CDR1 MNHEY and CDR2 SVGAGI. The V and J ends lost 5 bases and 0 bases, in that order; junction bases with no gene match: 3. The CDR3 has 14 amino acids. The CDR3 region is CASSLTGMNTEAFF. The DNA for the CDR3 is TGTGCCAGCAGTCTGACAGGGATGAACACTGAAGCTTTCTTT.

This clone was observed many times. The gene calls are TRBV6-5 and TRBJ1-3; TRBD1 might be the D (6 bases). CDR1 MNHEY and CDR2 SVGAGI come from the germline V gene. The germline V and J ends were trimmed by 5 bases and 4 bases, with 15 bases remaining between them. This CDR3 contains 15 residues. The CDR3 loop is CASSTTGSGGNTIYF. The DNA of the CDR3 is TGTGCCAGCAGTACCACAGGGTCGGGGGGAAACACCATATATTTT.

This clone was found many times. The CDR3 loop is CASSLSSGGTSSYEQYF. Written as DNA, the CDR3 is TGCGCCAGCAGCCTCTCTAGCGGGGGGACCTCCTCCTACGAGCAGTACTTC. V gene TRBV5-1 combines with J gene TRBJ2-7, with 11 bases aligning to TRBD2. The CDR3 has 17 residues. Trimming removed 4 bases from V and 0 bases from J; junction bases left unmatched: 9. Germline V gene data show CDR1 as SGHRS and CDR2 as YFSETQ.

Many counts were recorded for this clone. The chain couples TRBV18 to TRBJ1-1; maybe TRBD1 (6 bases). The CDR3 runs to 14 residues. CDR1 and CDR2 (germline): KGHSH, LQKENI. V was cut by 3 bases and J by 4 bases, with 12 bases left in between. The CDR3 loop reads CASSPRGGPTEAFF. CDR3 DNA: TGTGCCAGCTCACCCAGGGGAGGGCCCACTGAAGCTTTCTTT.

As to this clone: The CDR3 end shows no conserved phenylalanine or tryptophan, and so a read error is likely. This chain's CDR3 is CASRTGLVTEAFL. As DNA, the CDR3 is TGTGCCAGCAGAACAGGGTTAGTTACTGAAGCTTTCCTT. The genes are TRBV27 and TRBJ1-1, with D maybe TRBD1 (6 bases). V gave up 6 bases and J gave up 5 bases, with 13 bases separating them. CDR3 size: 13 residues. Germline V lookup: CDR1 MNHEY, CDR2 SMNVEV (reference sequence).

This clone showed up many times. The chain links TRBV14 to TRBJ2-3, with 9 bases fitting TRBD2. The CDR3 has 23 residues. With V trimmed by 0 bases and J by 1 base, 23 bases remained unmatched. CDR1 and CDR2 from the germline V gene are SGHDN and FVKESK. CDR3 DNA: TGTGCCAGCAGCCAAGATAGGACGCGGGTAGCGGGGGCCGCCGTGAGGGGCACAGATACGCAGTATTTT. Protein product: CASSQDRTRVAGAAVRGTDTQYF. The full variable domain, completed using reference TRBV14 and TRBJ2-3, is EAGVTQFPSHSVIEKGQTVTLRCDPISGHDNLYWYRRVMGKEIKFLLHFVKESKQDESGMPNNRFLAERTGGTYSTLKVQPAELEDSGVYFCASSQDRTRVAGAAVRGTDTQYFGPGTRLTVL.

This clone was found many times. The V and J genes are TRBV28 and TRBJ2-1, with D unresolved. V lost 4 bases and J 3 bases, leaving 7 bases between the germline ends. Germline V gene lookup returns CDR1 MDHEN and CDR2 SYDVKM. The length of the CDR3 is 13 residues. This CDR3 is CASSSYSYNEQFF. In nucleotides, the CDR3 is TGTGCCAGCAGTTCTTATAGCTACAATGAGCAGTTCTTC.

This clone was found many times. The chain couples TRBV19 to TRBJ1-4, with D possibly being TRBD1 (6 bases). V was cut by 5 bases and J by 7 bases, with 14 bases left in between. Germline loops: CDR1 LNHDA, CDR2 SQIVND (reference sequence). The CDR3 has 14 residues. The DNA of the CDR3 is TGTGCCAGTAGTCCCCGGGGGGCAACTGAAAAACTGTTTTTT. It specifies CASSPRGATEKLFF.

The sample holds many counts of this clone. V usage is TRBV6-5 and J usage is TRBJ2-5; D possibly corresponds to TRBD1 (6 bases). Germline CDR1 and CDR2: MNHEY and SVGAGI. V was pared by 2 bases and J by 4 bases, with 11 bases between. The CDR3 runs 14 residues. The CDR3 here is CASSYRLGAETQYF. Here the CDR3 DNA reads TGTGCCAGCAGTTACCGACTGGGGGCAGAGACCCAGTACTTC.

This clone was picked up many times. The chain links TRBV6-6 to TRBJ1-1, with unresolved D. The CDR3 extends over 13 amino acids. Looked up from germline, CDR1 is MNHNY and CDR2 is SVGAGI (reference sequence). Trimming left V 7 bases short and J 9 bases short, with 18 bases between. The CDR3 DNA reads TGTGCCAGCAAGGTAGAACAGCTTAAGAAAGCTTTCTTT. This encodes CASKVEQLKKAFF.

This clone was recorded many times. The chain links TRBV9 to TRBJ1-3, with TRBD1 matching 9 bases. This CDR3 region has 16 residues. Germline assignment: CDR1 SGDLS and CDR2 YYNGEE. V gave up 3 bases and J gave up 2 bases; unmatched junction bases: 6. The CDR3 loop is CASSAGTGIAGNTIYF. In DNA form, the CDR3 reads TGTGCCAGCAGCGCCGGGACAGGGATCGCTGGAAACACCATATATTTT. Drawing the rest from reference TRBV9 and TRBJ1-3, the complete variable domain is DSGVTQTPKHLITATGQRVTLRCSPRSGDLSVYWYQQSLDQGLQFLIQYYNGEERAKGNILERFSAQQFPDLHSELNLSSLELGDSALYFCASSAGTGIAGNTIYFGEGSWLTVV.

This clone was observed many times. The chain employs TRBV18 and TRBJ1-5; the D gene is possibly TRBD1 (6 bases). The CDR3 covers 13 residues. Germline V gene sequence: CDR1 KGHSH, CDR2 LQKENI. The V end lost 4 bases, the J end lost 7 bases, and 11 bases lay between the germline ends. CDR3 sequence: CASSQGERQPQHF. DNA for the CDR3: TGTGCCAGCTCACAGGGGGAGCGACAGCCCCAGCATTTT. Full variable domain (missing parts from reference TRBV18 and TRBJ1-5): NAGVMQNPRHLVRRRGQEARLRCSPMKGHSHVYWYRQLPEEGLKFMVYLQKENIIDESGMPKERFSAEFPKEGPSILRIQQVVRGDSAAYFCASSQGERQPQHFGDGTRLSIL.

This clone was counted at least ten times. This chain links TRBV27 with TRBJ2-7, with D perhaps matching TRBD1 (5 bases). CDR3 length: 17 amino acids. V was clipped by 2 bases and J by 1 base, with 18 bases between them. Germline V gene sequence: CDR1 MNHEY, CDR2 SMNVEV (reference sequence). The CDR3 spells CASSLGAGWYKSYEQYF. CDR3 in DNA: TGTGCCAGCAGTTTAGGGGCAGGGTGGTATAAGTCCTACGAGCAGTACTTC.

Points on this clone: The germline gene is not matched at one end of the junction; a read error may be the cause. Other nucleotide sequences from this sample produce the same CDR3. The V and J genes are TRBV18 and TRBJ1-2; TRBD1 agrees at 9 bases. The germline V gene encodes CDR1 KGHSH and CDR2 LQKENI. The CDR3 length is 14 residues. The CDR3 bases are TGTGCCAGCTCACCGACAGGGGGTAACGATGGCTACACCTTC. Its protein product is CASSPTGGNDGYTF.

This clone was found many times. The gene calls are TRBV6-1 and TRBJ2-1; 8 bases match TRBD1. The V gene's germline CDR1 is MNHNS and CDR2 SASEGT. V lost 6 bases and J lost 4; bases outside the gene matches: 5. The CDR3 covers 14 residues. This CDR3 reads CASRGDRSYNEQFF. CDR3 nucleotide sequence: TGTGCCAGCAGGGGGGACAGGTCGTACAATGAGCAGTTCTTC.

V and J are TRBV10-3 and TRBJ2-5; D unclear. The closer fit of TRBJ2-7 to the DNA end suggests the J call may be wrong. The CDR3 loop spans 14 amino acids. Germline lookup yields CDR1 ENHRY and CDR2 SYGVKD. CDR3 nucleotides: TGTGCCACCCGCCCCCCTTTAGTTACCTACGAGCAGTACTTC. This translates into CATRPPLVTYEQYF.

Many counts were recorded for this clone. The V gene is TRBV28, the J gene TRBJ1-2, with 11 bases lining up with TRBD1. This CDR3 has 16 amino acids. Germline values: CDR1 MDHEN, CDR2 SYDVKM. J gave up 5 bases and V 6 bases, and 11 bases lay outside the gene matches. The CDR3 reads CASSNTRTGGGYGYTF. CDR3 bases: TGTGCCAGCAGCAACACGCGGACAGGGGGCGGGTATGGCTACACCTTC.

In this sample, this clone turned up many times. The genes are TRBV7-9 and TRBJ2-5; TRBD2 agrees at 7 bases. The length of the CDR3 is 16 residues. The germline V gene has CDR1 SEHNR and CDR2 FQNEAQ (reference sequence). V shed 2 bases and J 2 bases; nucleotides not matched to a gene: 8. In nucleotides, the CDR3 is TGTGCCAGCAGCTTATATGGGTTGGGGGGGCAAGAGACCCAGTACTTC. It translates to CASSLYGLGGQETQYF.